This TCR beta chain was recorded in a study of control samples from healthy donors and cancer patients. Some clones are missing from TCRdb's copy, which holds only in-frame ones; the method was immunoSEQ multiplex PCR. The profile shows some 410,000 clones, over 75% of them singletons. This clone was seen once. This CDR3 contains 15 residues. CDR1 is MDHEN and CDR2 is SYDVKM in the germline V gene. The V gene end was trimmed by 6 bases and the J gene end by 1 base; junction bases not matched to a gene: 2. The chain links TRBV28 to TRBJ2-6; TRBD1 matches 8 bases. Sequenced material: PBMCs. The receptor comes from a middle-aged man with head and neck cancer. CDR3 protein: CASRTGGSGANVLTF. The CDR3 nucleotides are TGTGCCAGCAGAACAGGGGGTTCTGGGGCCAACGTCCTGACTTTC.